This T cell receptor (beta chain) was captured by sequencing in a study of T cells after posttransplantation cyclophosphamide. The study's findings and limits: Donor CD8+ memory clones often dominated recipient blood repertoires at later times. Recipient CMV seropositivity and CMV reactivation strongly tracked TRB clonality.

Assay: immunoSEQ multiplex PCR; the TCRdb copy retains only in-frame clones and omits some. The data contain 9,500 to 15,000 clones, 80% to 85% of them seen just once; the ten biggest clones take up under 4.5%. Regarding this clone: Its antigen is still unknown.

Sampled 1 year posttransplant, controls received myeloablative marrow transplants, methotrexate and a calcineurin inhibitor. The source of this sequence is a male patient in his 30s who received an allogeneic stem cell transplant from an unrelated donor, was CMV-positive, and had acute GVHD only. Some T cells may possibly be graft donor cells. Here the sequenced sample was PBMCs, taken 350 to 400 days after allogeneic stem cell transplant with calcineurin inhibitor and methotrexate.

This CDR3 is CASAQDRANYGYTF. The CDR3 DNA is TGCGCCAGCGCCCAGGACAGAGCTAACTATGGCTACACCTTC. The chain has TRBV5-1 and TRBJ1-2, with D possibly matching TRBD1 (6 bases). The V end lost 7 bases, the J end lost 0 bases, and 13 bases lay between the germline ends. The CDR3 consists of 14 residues. Germline-derived CDR1 and CDR2 are SGHRS and YFSETQ.